Listed below are T cell receptor beta chains from one sample, sequenced in a study of chemoradiotherapy in HPV16-positive cancers. Here immunoSEQ multiplex PCR was the method, and the copy in TCRdb shows in-frame clones only, minus some. Here the sample spans 5,700 or so clones, 84% being singletons. The input for sequencing was tumor tissue, taken from a patient who underwent chemoradiotherapy. These receptors were taken from a human donor with HPV-associated anogenital cancer. Each CDR3 is given with its conserved first and last residue. D genes are given only for firm matches. Only part of the rows carry a size: once, few, many, or a class if the clone is expanded.

CASSLAPDRADSPLHF,TGCGCCAGCAGCTTGGCCCCGGACAGGGCGGATTCACCCCTCCACTTT,TRBD1,TRBV5-1,-,TRBJ1-6
CASSQEPGSNTGELFF,TGCGCCAGCAGCCAAGAACCAGGGAGTAACACCGGGGAGCTGTTTTTT,-,TRBV4-3,-,TRBJ2-2
CASSPDRLTGELFF,TGTGCCAGCAGCCCCGACAGATTGACCGGGGAGCTGTTTTTT,-,TRBV7-9,-,TRBJ2-2
CASSPDSPLHF,TGTGCCAGCAGTCCAGATTCACCCCTCCACTTT,-,TRBV27,once,TRBJ1-6
CASSYNDRGTGNTIYF,TGTGCCAGTAGTTACAACGACAGGGGAACTGGAAACACCATATATTTT,TRBD1,TRBV19,-,TRBJ1-3
CASRPHHGQETQYF,TGCGCCAGCAGACCTCACCACGGGCAAGAGACCCAGTACTTC,-,TRBV5-1,-,TRBJ2-5
CASSLDGDTYEQYF,TGTGCCAGCAGCTTGGACGGAGACACTTACGAGCAGTACTTC,-,TRBV5-6,-,TRBJ2-7
CASSVGHSSTDTQYF,TGTGCCAGCAGCGTGGGACATTCTAGCACAGATACGCAGTATTTT,-,TRBV9,-,TRBJ2-3
CAISVGQAETDTQYF,TGTGCCATTAGCGTGGGACAGGCTGAGACAGATACGCAGTATTTT,TRBD1,TRBV10-3,-,TRBJ2-3
CASSLSMGGNRERQETQYF,TGTGCCAGCAGTTTATCGATGGGGGGCAACAGGGAGCGGCAAGAGACCCAGTACTTC,-,TRBV27,-,TRBJ2-5
CASSQGAKDTQYF,TGTGCCAGCAGTCAAGGGGCCAAGGATACGCAGTATTTT,-,TRBV6-4,-,TRBJ2-3
CASAGSNTGELFF,TGCGCCAGCGCCGGGTCGAACACCGGGGAGCTGTTTTTT,-,TRBV5-1,-,TRBJ2-2
CASSPGQGIGDTQYF,TGTGCCAGCTCACCGGGACAGGGGATAGGGGATACGCAGTATTTT,TRBD1,TRBV18,-,TRBJ2-3
CASSYGVSQPQHF,TGTGCCAGCAGTTATGGGGTTAGTCAGCCCCAGCATTTT,-,TRBV6-6,few,TRBJ1-5
CASSQDRGQGYGYTF,TGTGCCAGCAGCCAGGACAGGGGGCAGGGCTATGGCTACACCTTC,TRBD1,TRBV5-5,-,TRBJ1-2
CASSPEMNTEAFF,TGTGCCAGCTCTCCAGAAATGAACACTGAAGCTTTCTTT,-,TRBV18,-,TRBJ1-1
CASRRNTEAFF,TGTGCCAGTAGAAGGAACACTGAAGCTTTCTTT,-,TRBV19,few,TRBJ1-1
CASSPPKSGGGSYNEQFF,TGTGCCAGCTCACCACCGAAGTCAGGGGGGGGCTCCTACAATGAGCAGTTCTTC,-,TRBV18,once,TRBJ2-1
CASSQPRQGVTEQFF,TGCGCCAGCAGCCAACCGCGACAGGGGGTCACTGAGCAGTTCTTC,TRBD1,TRBV5-1,-,TRBJ2-1
CASGLAAGTGEETQYF,TGTGCTAGTGGTTTGGCAGCCGGGACAGGGGAAGAGACCCAGTACTTC,TRBD1,TRBV12-5,once,TRBJ2-5
CATSVRPPLGTGPALVEQYF,TGTGCCACCAGCGTCAGGCCCCCACTAGGGACTGGCCCGGCGTTGGTGGAGCAGTACTTC,-,TRBV15,once,TRBJ2-7
CASSQVSRDTEAFF,TGTGCCAGCAGCCAAGTGAGTAGGGACACTGAAGCTTTCTTT,-,TRBV4-2,-,TRBJ1-1
CASRQVEAGNTIYF,TGTGCCAGTAGGCAGGTTGAGGCTGGAAACACCATATATTTT,-,TRBV19,-,TRBJ1-3
CAWSVLGMAEAFF,TGTGCCTGGAGTGTATTGGGGATGGCTGAAGCTTTCTTT,-,TRBV30,-,TRBJ1-1
CASRIGGQTNYGYTF,TGTGCCAGTAGAATCGGAGGGCAGACTAACTATGGCTACACCTTC,-,TRBV19,-,TRBJ1-2
CASSLGSEQYF,TGTGCCAGCAGTTTGGGATCCGAGCAGTACTTC,-,TRBV6-5,-,TRBJ2-7
CASSPGGGTQYF,TGTGCCAGTAGTCCCGGAGGCGGGACCCAGTACTTC,-,TRBV19,-,TRBJ2-5
CAISEGRAAYNEQFF,TGTGCCATCAGTGAAGGCAGGGCGGCCTACAATGAGCAGTTCTTC,-,TRBV10-3,once,TRBJ2-1
CASSFGTVSYEQYF,TGTGCCAGCAGCTTCGGGACAGTTTCCTACGAGCAGTACTTC,TRBD1,TRBV7-2,-,TRBJ2-7
CASSPDRDTEAFF,TGTGCCAGCAGTCCAGACAGAGACACTGAAGCTTTCTTT,-,TRBV9,-,TRBJ1-1
CASSFRQGLNTEAFF,TGTGCCAGCAGCTTCCGACAGGGTCTGAACACTGAAGCTTTCTTT,TRBD1,TRBV7-8,-,TRBJ1-1
CASSPTDRFDSPLHF,TGTGCCAGTAGTCCCACGGACAGGTTCGATTCACCCCTCCACTTT,TRBD1,TRBV19,-,TRBJ1-6
CASSLGIAGGTDTQYF,TGTGCCAGCAGCTTAGGGATAGCGGGGGGGACTGATACGCAGTATTTT,TRBD2,TRBV7-3,-,TRBJ2-3
CATSRATGNNQPQHF,TGTGCCACCAGCAGAGCGACAGGGAACAATCAGCCCCAGCATTTT,TRBD1,TRBV15,-,TRBJ1-5
CASRPGPNTGELFF,TGTGCCAGCAGGCCGGGACCCAACACCGGGGAGCTGTTTTTT,-,TRBV5-4,-,TRBJ2-2